A single sample is the source of the 18 T cell receptor beta chains below, sequenced in a study of blood T cell repertoires in COVID-19. Sequenced by immunoSEQ multiplex PCR; TCRdb stores in-frame clones only, minus some. The table includes 320,000 or so clones, roughly 87% detected once. The sequenced sample consisted of PBMCs or T cells enriched from blood (not recorded which). The source is a woman aged 30 to 39 who had recovered from COVID-19.

This chain connects TRBV2 to TRBJ2-1; 8 nucleotides align to TRBD1. The CDR3 has 15 amino acids. With V trimmed by 6 bases and J by 7 bases, 11 bases remained unmatched. Germline V CDR1 and CDR2: SNHLY, FYNNEI. CDR3 region: CASSLQGVPGNEQFF. The CDR3 nucleotides read TGTGCCAGCAGCCTACAGGGGGTGCCGGGGAATGAGCAGTTCTTC.

The genes are TRBV10-3 and TRBJ1-2; 12 bases agree with TRBD1. Germline V CDR1 and CDR2: ENHRY, SYGVKD. V trimming: 6 bases; J trimming: 2 bases; junction bases outside the gene matches: 1. The CDR3 sequence is 14 residues long. CDR3 sequence reads: CAIRGTGGNYGYTF. For the CDR3, the DNA is TGTGCCATCAGGGGGACAGGGGGCAACTATGGCTACACCTTC.

The chain recombines TRBV27 with TRBJ1-5; D is perhaps TRBD1 (5 bases). CDR1 and CDR2 from the germline V gene are MNHEY and SMNVEV (reference sequence). The length of the CDR3 is 16 residues. The ends were cut back, 2 bases at V and 1 base at J, with 12 bases in the middle. The CDR3: CASSLRGAVSNQPQHF. DNA of the CDR3: TGTGCCAGCAGTTTACGTGGGGCGGTGAGCAATCAGCCCCAGCATTTT.

This chain uses TRBV5-4 with TRBJ2-4; no firm D call. Germline CDR1 and CDR2: SGHNT and YYREEE (reference sequence). V was pared by 1 base and J by 4 bases, with 6 bases between. There are 13 residues in the CDR3. The CDR3 nucleotides read TGTGCCAGCAGCTTGCGAGATAAAAACATTCAGTACTTC. Its protein is CASSLRDKNIQYF.

This clone was counted a single time. This chain uses TRBV7-2 with TRBJ1-1; D is perhaps TRBD1 (6 bases). V lost 2 bases to trimming and J lost 4 bases, with 14 bases between them. This CDR3 has 15 amino acids. CDR1 and CDR2 from the germline V gene are SGHTA and FQGNSA. The CDR3 region is CASSLSRQGGTEAFF. CDR3 DNA: TGTGCCAGCAGCTTATCGCGTCAAGGGGGCACTGAAGCTTTCTTT.

This chain links TRBV2 with TRBJ2-4, with TRBD1 matching over 9 bases. Germline V gene data show CDR1 as SNHLY and CDR2 as FYNNEI. V shed 3 bases, J shed 4 bases, and the junction held 4 bases outside the gene matches. The length of the CDR3 is 15 residues. The CDR3 here is CASSEGGQGKNIQYF. CDR3 sequence (DNA): TGTGCCAGCAGTGAGGGGGGACAGGGAAAAAACATTCAGTACTTC.

The chain is built from TRBV28 and TRBJ2-7; D may be TRBD2 (5 bases). Germline loops: CDR1 MDHEN, CDR2 SYDVKM. This CDR3 has 14 residues. Trimming took 6 bases from V and 2 from J, leaving 14 bases between them. The CDR3 DNA sequence: TGTGCCAGCAGGTCGCAGACTAAGACCTACGAGCAGTACTTC. As protein: CASRSQTKTYEQYF.

The chain uses TRBV5-1 and TRBJ2-7; 10 positions agree with TRBD2. The ends lost 4 bases at V and 2 bases at J; junction bases unmatched: 9. This CDR3 has 16 residues. Germline V CDR1 and CDR2: SGHRS, YFSETQ. The CDR3, as DNA: TGCGCCAGCAGCATCAGCGGGGGGGCCGGGACCTACGAGCAGTACTTC. Its translation is CASSISGGAGTYEQYF. Complete variable domain (other parts from reference TRBV5-1 and TRBJ2-7): KAGVTQTPRYLIKTRGQQVTLSCSPISGHRSVSWYQQTPGQGLQFLFEYFSETQRNKGNFPGRFSGRQFSNSRSEMNVSTLELGDSALYLCASSISGGAGTYEQYFGPGTRLTVT.

This clone appeared once. The genes are TRBV5-8 and TRBJ1-5, with 10 bases aligning to TRBD1. Germline CDR1 reads SGHTS; CDR2 reads YDEGEE. The junction had 10 bases not matched to a gene; V was cut back by 9 bases and J by 7 bases. The CDR3 consists of 14 residues. The CDR3 sequence: CATSGQGPWQPQHF. The DNA of the CDR3 is TGTGCCACCTCGGGACAGGGGCCCTGGCAGCCCCAGCATTTT.

This clone showed up just once. The rearrangement uses TRBV2 and TRBJ1-5; 9 bases agree with TRBD1. Germline loops: CDR1 SNHLY, CDR2 FYNNEI. CDR3 size: 15 residues. The junction had 6 bases not matched to a gene; V was cut back by 3 bases and J by 6 bases. CDR3 loop: CASSDRTGAPQPQHF. CDR3 coding DNA: TGTGCCAGCAGTGATAGGACAGGGGCTCCTCAGCCCCAGCATTTT.

This clone was seen a single time. The genes are TRBV29-1 and TRBJ2-7; D is unclear. CDR1 is SQVTM and CDR2 is ANQGSEA in the germline V gene. The CDR3 contains 12 residues. Trimming took off 4 bases at V and 1 base at J, with 8 bases between the two ends. The CDR3 bases are TGCAGCGTTGCGCTCGGTTCCTACGAGCAGTACTTC. Translated, it gives CSVALGSYEQYF.

The chain couples TRBV19 to TRBJ1-1; 7 nucleotides agree with TRBD1. Trimming cost V 2 bases and J 0 bases; bases outside gene matches: 9. Germline V gives CDR1 LNHDA, CDR2 SQIVND (reference sequence). This CDR3 has 17 residues. The CDR3 is CASSILRLTGMNTEAFF. The CDR3 DNA follows: TGTGCCAGTAGTATACTCCGATTGACAGGGATGAACACTGAAGCTTTCTTT.

The V and J genes are TRBV9 and TRBJ1-4; 10 bases map to TRBD1. Germline values: CDR1 SGDLS, CDR2 YYNGEE. The CDR3 is made up of 14 amino acids. Trimming cost V 3 bases and J 5 bases; bases outside gene matches: 1. DNA for the CDR3: TGTGCCAGCAGCGAGGGACAGGGGAATGAAAAACTGTTTTTT. Protein: CASSEGQGNEKLFF.

The V gene is TRBV7-9, the J gene TRBJ1-6; D gene ambiguous. Germline V gene sequence: CDR1 SEHNR, CDR2 FQNEAQ (reference sequence). Trimming cost V 0 bases and J 6 bases, with 6 bases left between them. This CDR3 has 14 amino acids. The CDR3 protein is CASSLANSNSPLHF. CDR3 nucleotide sequence: TGTGCCAGCAGCTTAGCGAACAGTAATTCACCCCTCCACTTT. The whole variable domain, filled in from reference TRBV7-9 and TRBJ1-6, reads DTGVSQNPRHKITKRGQNVTFRCDPISEHNRLYWYRQTLGQGPEFLTYFQNEAQLEKSRLLSDRFSAERPKGSFSTLEIQRTEQGDSAMYLCASSLANSNSPLHFGNGTRLTVT.

V gene TRBV2 combines with J gene TRBJ2-5; TRBD1 aligns across 8 bases. The CDR3 extends over 14 amino acids. Losses at the gene ends were 2 bases for V and 5 bases for J; bases not matched to a gene: 4. Germline assignment: CDR1 SNHLY and CDR2 FYNNEI. Written as DNA, the CDR3 is TGTGCCAGCAGTGAACAGGGGGCCGTGGAGACCCAGTACTTC. Translation: CASSEQGAVETQYF. Full variable domain (outside the CDR3, taken from reference TRBV2 and TRBJ2-5): EPEVTQTPSHQVTQMGQEVILRCVPISNHLYFYWYRQILGQKVEFLVSFYNNEISEKSEIFDDQFSVERPDGSNFTLKIRSTKLEDSAMYFCASSEQGAVETQYFGPGTRLLVL.

The chain couples TRBV23-1 to TRBJ2-7; D is possibly TRBD2 (5 bases). TRBV23-1 is an ORF, with its function uncertain. V was cut by 7 bases and J by 5 bases, with 18 bases left in between. The CDR3 totals 14 residues. Here the CDR3 DNA reads TGCGCCAGCACCCCATTGTGCGGGTCGGACGAGCAGTACTTC. This codes for CASTPLCGSDEQYF.

J is TRBJ1-1 and V is TRBV14, with 9 bases fitting TRBD1. The CDR3 has 16 amino acids. The junction had 3 bases not matched to a gene; V was cut back by 1 base and J by 0 bases. Germline assignment: CDR1 SGHDN and CDR2 FVKESK. In DNA form, the CDR3 reads TGTGCCAGCAGCCAAGTACAGGGGGCCATGAACACTGAAGCTTTCTTT. This encodes CASSQVQGAMNTEAFF.

The V gene is TRBV5-1, the J gene TRBJ1-2; 7 bases map to TRBD1. Germline loops: CDR1 SGHRS, CDR2 YFSETQ. The V gene end was trimmed by 0 bases and the J gene end by 6 bases; junction bases not matched to a gene: 5. This CDR3 region has 14 residues. DNA for the CDR3: TGCGCCAGCAGCTTGGAGGGGGCGCTTGATGGCTACACCTTC. It translates to CASSLEGALDGYTF.